This T cell receptor beta chain was documented in a study of blood T cell repertoires in COVID-19. Germline V CDR1 and CDR2: SGHTA, FQGNSA. V shed 1 base and J 1 base; nucleotides not matched to a gene: 5. This CDR3 region has 16 residues. Seattle enrolled patients during active infection and tracked them longitudinally. Authors' data handling: How many nucleated cells were present was estimated from reference gene primer amplification. Repertoires were generated with immunoSEQ multiplex PCR, while TCRdb's copy carries only in-frame clones and drops some. From that table come the V and J calls and clone size; the DNA was used to work out D and trimming. The sample records 300,000 to 350,000 clones, almost 90% being singletons.

Material for sequencing was peripheral blood. The receptor's source is a woman aged 25 to 45 with COVID-19, enrolled during active disease. The V gene is TRBV7-2, the J gene TRBJ2-7; 9 nucleotides align to TRBD2. The CDR3 DNA sequence: TGTGCCAGCAGCTTAGTGGCGGGGGGGTTGTCCTACGAGCAGTACTTC. Translating gives CASSLVAGGLSYEQYF.